This T cell receptor (beta chain) stems from a study of shared clonotypes between healthy human individuals. Study conclusions and caveats: Shared clonotypes across all four donors exceeded non-shared ones in generation probability. Inspection by rarefaction showed sorted-subset sequencing to be incomplete despite large depth.

CD8 cells regarded as naive lacked CD45RO, were positively chosen for CCR7, and omitted terminally differentiated effector memory CD45RA+ cells. Germline CDR1 is MNHEY and CDR2 is SVGAGI. The CDR3 loop spans 12 amino acids. Trimming took off 6 bases at V and 3 bases at J, with 5 bases between the two ends. Worth noting for this clone: The target antigen is unknown.

Produced via immunoSEQ multiplex PCR; TCRdb's table is partial and in-frame only. This table has around 1,900,000 clones, 93% appearing once. This sequence originates from a man between 18 and 35 years old in good health. Some clones in this sample may be carry-over from other donors' samples. Sequenced sample: naive CD8+ T cells from PBMCs. V gene TRBV6-5 combines with J gene TRBJ2-2; D gene unclear. The chain's CDR3 is CASRRHTGELFF. Written as DNA, the CDR3 is TGTGCCAGCAGGAGGCACACCGGGGAGCTGTTTTTT.